Listed here are 20 T cell receptor beta chains from one sample, sequenced in a study of T cells in Graves' hyperthyroidism and ophthalmopathy. Amplification yielded TCR beta CDR3 regions, with RNA transcripts as the source. During a first-round RT-PCR of the TCR CDR3, the HTBI primer set was used. TCRdb ran MiXCR on the multiplex PCR reads and lists one entry per CDR3 protein. The table has approximately 520,000 distinct CDR3 sequences, more than 20% seen once. The specimen sequenced was blood. The receptors were gathered from a man in his late teens or twenties with Graves' hyperthyroidism.

V is TRBV10-2 and J is TRBJ1-6, with D unresolved. Germline V lookup: CDR1 WSHSY, CDR2 SAAADI. The CDR3 has 13 amino acids. V was shortened by 4 bases and J by 3 bases, with 4 bases between the two germline ends. CDR3 sequence reads: CASSGSYNSPLHF. In nucleotides, the CDR3 is TGCGCCAGCAGTGGAAGCTATAATTCACCCCTCCACTTT.

This clonotype was found many times. The chain is built from TRBV5-6 and TRBJ2-7, with a tentative D call TRBD1 (5 bases). The CDR3 extends over 14 amino acids. V lost 1 base and J lost 5, with 13 bases in between. Germline loops: CDR1 SGHDT, CDR2 YYEEEE. The CDR3: CASSLPSGFHEQYF. The CDR3 DNA reads TGTGCCAGCAGCTTGCCTTCAGGGTTCCACGAGCAGTACTTC.

In this sample, this clonotype turned up many times. The chain has TRBV27 and TRBJ2-5; D gene unclear. V was trimmed by 0 bases and J by 4 bases, leaving 6 bases between them. This CDR3 region has 13 residues. The germline CDR1 and CDR2 sequences are MNHEY and SMNVEV (reference sequence). The CDR3 here is CASSLSIGETQYF. The DNA for the CDR3 is TGTGCCAGCAGTTTATCGATTGGAGAGACCCAGTACTTC.

This rearrangement joins TRBV6-1 to TRBJ2-7, with unresolved D. CDR1 and CDR2 from the germline V gene are MNHNS and SASEGT. The V gene lost 8 bases and the J gene lost 0 bases, with 11 bases spanning the gap. The CDR3 loop spans 13 amino acids. CDR3 DNA sequence: TGTGCCAGCGCAAGTTGGCCCTCCTACGAGCAGTACTTC. The encoded protein is CASASWPSYEQYF.

J is TRBJ1-5 and V is TRBV19; TRBD1 agrees at 9 bases. V was pared by 2 bases and J by 5 bases, with 4 bases of the junction left unmatched. This CDR3 spans 15 amino acids. The germline V gene has CDR1 LNHDA and CDR2 SQIVND (reference sequence). The CDR3 protein is CASSIRQGDDQPQHF. CDR3 sequence (DNA): TGTGCCAGTAGTATAAGACAGGGGGATGATCAGCCCCAGCATTTT. Complete variable domain (other parts from reference TRBV19 and TRBJ1-5): DGGITQSPKYLFRKEGQNVTLSCEQNLNHDAMYWYRQDPGQGLRLIYYSQIVNDFQKGDIAEGYSVSREKKESFPLTVTSAQKNPTAFYLCASSIRQGDDQPQHFGDGTRLSIL.

The J gene is TRBJ1-1, the V gene TRBV28, with 10 bases identical to TRBD1. Germline CDR1 reads MDHEN; CDR2 reads SYDVKM. Losses at the gene ends were 3 bases for V and 4 bases for J; bases not matched to a gene: 5. The length of the CDR3 is 15 residues. CDR3 in amino acids: CASSFGGQGITEAFF. The CDR3 nucleotides read TGTGCCAGCAGTTTCGGGGGACAGGGGATCACTGAAGCTTTCTTT.

In DNA form, the CDR3 reads TGTGCCAGCAGCTTGGAGGGGTTGGGGGATCAGTACTTC. Protein product: CASSLEGLGDQYF. V usage is TRBV7-2 and J usage is TRBJ2-7, with D possibly TRBD2 on 6 matching bases. The length of the CDR3 is 13 residues. CDR1 is SGHTA and CDR2 is FQGNSA in the germline V gene. The V and J ends lost 3 bases and 10 bases respectively, with 16 bases between them.

This clonotype was picked up a small number of times. The chain employs TRBV12-3 or TRBV12-4 and TRBJ2-7; 7 bases align to TRBD1. V trimming: 5 bases; J trimming: 4 bases; junction bases outside the gene matches: 11. This CDR3 spans 15 amino acids. The CDR3 DNA reads as TGTGCCAGCAGTACCGCGACAGGGACCAATTACGAGCAGTACTTC. It is translated as CASSTATGTNYEQYF.

This clonotype showed up many times. The CDR3 DNA reads as TGTGCCAGTAGTATTGAGGTAGCGTCTACTGAAGCTTTCTTT. Residues: CASSIEVASTEAFF. This chain uses TRBV19 with TRBJ1-1; D unclear. V was trimmed by 3 bases and J by 5 bases, leaving 13 bases between them. The V gene's germline CDR1 is LNHDA and CDR2 SQIVND (reference sequence). The CDR3 runs to 14 residues.

This clonotype was counted at least ten times. This chain joins TRBV9 and TRBJ2-5; 7 bases line up with TRBD1. The CDR3 length is 14 residues. Trimming at V came to 4 bases and at J to 1 base, leaving 4 bases not matched to a gene. Per the germline V gene, CDR1 is SGDLS and CDR2 is YYNGEE. CDR3 sequence (DNA): TGTGCCAGCAGCCCCTGGGACAGCCAAGAGACCCAGTACTTC. Its protein product is CASSPWDSQETQYF. Full variable domain (remainder filled in from reference TRBV9 and TRBJ2-5): DSGVTQTPKHLITATGQRVTLRCSPRSGDLSVYWYQQSLDQGLQFLIQYYNGEERAKGNILERFSAQQFPDLHSELNLSSLELGDSALYFCASSPWDSQETQYFGPGTRLLVL.

This clonotype has at least ten counts. The rearrangement uses TRBV28 and TRBJ1-1; D possibly corresponds to TRBD1 (6 bases). The V end was cut by 6 bases, the J end by 1 base, with 12 bases between. The germline V gene has CDR1 MDHEN and CDR2 SYDVKM. The CDR3 extends over 14 amino acids. CDR3 residues: CASSSEGGNTEAFF. The CDR3 nucleotides are TGTGCCAGCAGCTCCGAGGGGGGGAACACTGAAGCTTTCTTT.

This clonotype was found many times. This rearrangement joins TRBV6-1 to TRBJ2-7; no firm D call. This CDR3 contains 12 residues. V was pared by 7 bases and J by 6 bases, with 13 bases between. The germline CDR1 and CDR2 sequences are MNHNS and SASEGT. The CDR3 coding sequence is TGTGCCAGCACCGATGGGAATTTCGAGCAGTACTTC. Its protein is CASTDGNFEQYF.

V gene TRBV7-8 combines with J gene TRBJ2-7; 9 bases are a match to TRBD2. This CDR3 has 15 amino acids. V gave up 5 bases and J gave up 2 bases; unmatched junction bases: 7. Germline assignment: CDR1 SGHVS and CDR2 FQNEAQ. The CDR3 sequence: CASSRTSAVPYEQYF. The DNA of the CDR3 is TGTGCCAGCAGCCGGACTAGCGCCGTTCCCTACGAGCAGTACTTC.

This clonotype showed up many times. The V gene is TRBV19, the J gene TRBJ2-5; perhaps D is TRBD1 or TRBD2 (6 bases each). The germline V gene encodes CDR1 LNHDA and CDR2 SQIVND (reference sequence). Trimming took 1 base from V and 9 from J, leaving 15 bases between them. The CDR3 is made up of 14 amino acids. The CDR3 nucleotides are TGTGCCAGTAGTATAGGGGGGGCTTACGAACCCCAGTACTTC. Amino acid sequence: CASSIGGAYEPQYF.

This clonotype was counted at least ten times. V is TRBV6-5 and J is TRBJ2-7; D not certain. Germline V lookup: CDR1 MNHEY, CDR2 SVGAGI. V was trimmed by 6 bases and J by 2 bases, leaving 11 bases between them. This CDR3 has 13 amino acids. As DNA, the CDR3 is TGTGCCAGCAGCCTAAATGGAGCCTACGAGCAGTACTTC. Protein sequence: CASSLNGAYEQYF.

The CDR3 DNA is TGTGCCAGCATGAGGACCGCTTACACTGAAGCTTTCTTT. This translates into CASMRTAYTEAFF. J is TRBJ1-1 and V is TRBV6-1; D is undetermined. CDR1 is MNHNS and CDR2 is SASEGT in the germline V gene. The V gene lost 7 bases and the J gene lost 3 bases, with 12 bases spanning the gap. This CDR3 region has 13 residues.

The chain carries TRBV9 and TRBJ2-1; no clear D gene. The CDR3 covers 15 residues. CDR1 is SGDLS and CDR2 is YYNGEE in the germline V gene. V was cut by 0 bases and J by 1 base, with 8 bases left in between. CDR3 loop: CASSVGVGSYNEQFF. In nucleotides, the CDR3 is TGTGCCAGCAGCGTAGGTGTGGGTTCCTACAATGAGCAGTTCTTC.

The chain carries TRBV6-1 and TRBJ2-7; a possible D gene is TRBD1 (6 bases). CDR3 length: 15 residues. Germline CDR1 is MNHNS and CDR2 is SASEGT. V was cut by 4 bases and J by 0 bases, with 13 bases left in between. CDR3 DNA: TGTGCCAGCAGTGGCCTGGGGGCCAGCTCCTACGAGCAGTACTTC. Its protein product is CASSGLGASSYEQYF.

This clonotype was detected only a few times. The CDR3 region is CASSADRAQDTIYF. In DNA form, the CDR3 reads TGTGCCAGCAGTGCGGACAGGGCTCAAGACACCATATATTTT. J is TRBJ1-3 and V is TRBV2; 8 nucleotides line up with TRBD1. This CDR3 comprises 14 residues. CDR1 and CDR2 (germline): SNHLY, FYNNEI. Trimming cost V 4 bases and J 8 bases; bases outside gene matches: 7.

This clonotype has more than one count but fewer than ten. This rearrangement joins TRBV11-1 to TRBJ1-1, with D maybe TRBD1 (5 bases). Trimming removed 1 base at V and 1 base at J, with 13 bases between. This CDR3 contains 16 residues. CDR1 SGHAT and CDR2 FQDESV come from the germline V gene (reference sequence). The CDR3, as DNA: TGTGCCAGCAGCTTAGGGCCCCCGGGGACGAACACTGAAGCTTTCTTT. This translates into CASSLGPPGTNTEAFF.